One and the same sample provided the 26 T cell receptor beta chains below, sequenced in a study of regulatory T cells in long-lasting Graves disease. With iRepertoire HTBI primers and Arm-PCR of CDR3 regions, TCR beta libraries were built. TCRdb re-called the multiplex PCR reads through MiXCR, storing one row per CDR3 protein. The table records about 300,000 distinct CDR3 sequences, roughly 21% of them present only once. Time point denoted: persistent/refractory GD, antithyroid drugs over 5 years with positive TRAb. The TCR library was made from RNA extracted from PBMCs. Sample: peripheral blood mononuclear cells (PBMCs), taken when the disease was refractory, from a patient treated with antithyroid drugs. Source of these receptors: a female donor with Graves disease.

This clonotype was seen more than once but under ten times. This sequence joins TRBV19 and TRBJ2-3, with D perhaps matching TRBD2 (6 bases). The CDR3 length is 15 residues. Germline loops: CDR1 LNHDA, CDR2 SQIVND (reference sequence). The V end was cut by 1 base, the J end by 2 bases, with 10 bases between. CDR3 residues: CASSIATGVTDTQYF. The CDR3 nucleotides are TGTGCCAGTAGTATAGCGACGGGAGTCACAGATACGCAGTATTTT.

The J gene is TRBJ2-7, the V gene TRBV27, with 15 bases aligning to TRBD2. V shed 6 bases, J shed 2 bases, and the junction held 8 bases outside the gene matches. Germline V gives CDR1 MNHEY, CDR2 SMNVEV (reference sequence). The CDR3 extends over 17 amino acids. The CDR3 protein is CASSSGLAGGRTYEQYF. Here the CDR3 DNA reads TGTGCCAGCAGCTCGGGACTAGCGGGAGGCCGCACCTACGAGCAGTACTTC.

The rearrangement links TRBV27 to TRBJ2-7, with TRBD1 matching 9 bases. The CDR3 totals 15 residues. V was clipped by 4 bases and J by 5 bases; unmatched bases: 9. Germline CDR1 is MNHEY and CDR2 is SMNVEV (reference sequence). The CDR3 spells CASSSPGQGIHEQYF. As DNA, the CDR3 is TGTGCCAGCAGTTCCCCGGGACAGGGCATCCACGAGCAGTACTTC.

The chain joins TRBV9 to TRBJ2-2, with TRBD1 matching 7 bases. Per the germline V gene, CDR1 is SGDLS and CDR2 is YYNGEE. J was trimmed by 4 bases and V by 0 bases; bases with no gene match: 6. The CDR3 contains 16 residues. CDR3 nucleotide sequence: TGTGCCAGCAGCGTAGTGGGCGGACAGGTCACCGGGGAGCTGTTTTTT. This encodes CASSVVGGQVTGELFF.

This chain uses TRBV20-1 with TRBJ2-7, with TRBD2 as a possible D gene (6 bases). CDR3 length: 14 amino acids. The V and J ends lost 5 bases and 0 bases respectively, with 14 bases between them. Germline V lookup: CDR1 DFQATT, CDR2 SNEGSKA (reference sequence). The CDR3 coding sequence is TGCAGTGCTTTGGGACGGGAGAGCTCCTACGAGCAGTACTTC. It is translated as CSALGRESSYEQYF.

There are many counts of this clonotype. The genes are TRBV11-2 and TRBJ2-7; no definite D call. There are 14 residues in the CDR3. CDR1 and CDR2 from the germline V gene are SGHAT and FQNNGV. V was trimmed by 0 bases and J by 6 bases, leaving 12 bases between them. The CDR3 sequence: CASSLEVSITEQYF. The CDR3 DNA is TGTGCCAGCAGCTTAGAAGTTAGCATTACCGAGCAGTACTTC.

This clonotype was observed at least ten times. The chain joins TRBV11-2 to TRBJ1-1, with D perhaps matching TRBD1 (5 bases). The germline V gene has CDR1 SGHAT and CDR2 FQNNGV. This CDR3 has 16 amino acids. V shed 6 bases and J shed 1 base, with 18 bases lying between them. Here the CDR3 reads CASSAVPQGGNTEAFF. The CDR3 DNA reads as TGTGCCAGCAGTGCGGTCCCTCAGGGTGGGAACACTGAAGCTTTCTTT. Full variable domain (remainder filled in from reference TRBV11-2 and TRBJ1-1): EAGVAQSPRYKIIEKRQSVAFWCNPISGHATLYWYQQILGQGPKLLIQFQNNGVVDDSQLPKDRFSAERLKGVDSTLKIQPAKLEDSAVYLCASSAVPQGGNTEAFFGQGTRLTVV.

This clonotype came up many times. This chain uses TRBV7-2 with TRBJ2-7; 9 bases map to TRBD2. Trimming took 2 bases from V and 9 from J; bases not matched to a gene: 11. The germline V gene has CDR1 SGHTA and CDR2 FQGNSA. The CDR3 has 15 residues. The CDR3 is CASSLIAGAPDVQYF. The CDR3 DNA follows: TGTGCCAGCAGCTTAATAGCGGGAGCGCCAGACGTGCAGTACTTC.

The chain is built from TRBV6-2 or TRBV6-3 and TRBJ1-1; D uncertain. Germline loops: CDR1 MNHEY, CDR2 SVGEGT. The CDR3 loop spans 13 amino acids. V was cut by 6 bases and J by 1 base, with 9 bases left in between. As DNA, the CDR3 is TGTGCCAGCAGGTCCCGACAGAACACTGAAGCTTTCTTT. As protein: CASRSRQNTEAFF.

This clonotype was seen at least ten times. The chain joins TRBV12-3 or TRBV12-4 to TRBJ1-1, with D maybe TRBD1 (5 bases). The CDR3 is 17 amino acids. Deletions cut 3 bases from V and 3 bases from J, with 20 bases between. CDR3 protein: CASSFPQGVLADTEAFF. DNA of the CDR3: TGTGCCAGCAGTTTCCCGCAGGGAGTGTTGGCGGACACTGAAGCTTTCTTT.

The genes are TRBV6-2 or TRBV6-3 and TRBJ2-2; a weak D match, TRBD2 (6 bases). The germline V gene has CDR1 MNHEY and CDR2 SVGEGT. There are 14 residues in the CDR3. Between the trimmed V and J ends, which lost 4 bases and 5 bases, there was a span of 11 bases. The CDR3 region is CASSLGRWTGELFF. CDR3 coding DNA: TGTGCCAGCAGTTTAGGGAGGTGGACCGGGGAGCTGTTTTTT.

The chain combines TRBV4-2 with TRBJ1-1, with TRBD1 matching 7 bases. The CDR3 length is 18 residues. The V and J ends lost 0 bases and 1 base, in that order; junction bases with no gene match: 11. The germline gives CDR1 LGHNA, CDR2 YNFKEQ. In DNA form, the CDR3 reads TGTGCCAGCAGCCAAGATCCAGCCCGGACAGGATCGAACACTGAAGCTTTCTTT. The encoded protein is CASSQDPARTGSNTEAFF.

This clonotype was detected many times. The chain is built from TRBV27 and TRBJ1-2; TRBD1 aligns across 7 bases. V gave up 8 bases and J gave up 8 bases; unmatched junction bases: 11. The germline CDR1 and CDR2 sequences are MNHEY and SMNVEV (reference sequence). This CDR3 comprises 13 residues. The CDR3 reads CASSQTRQGGYTF. Written as DNA, the CDR3 is TGTGCCAGCTCACAGACAAGACAGGGAGGCTACACCTTC.

This clonotype has only a few counts. The V gene is TRBV7-2, the J gene TRBJ2-4, with D perhaps assigned TRBD1 or TRBD2 (5 bases each). The DNA end is more similar to TRBJ2-5, so the J call may be wrong. This CDR3 spans 11 amino acids. CDR1 is SGHTA, CDR2 FQGNSA, per germline. CDR3 region: CASSPGQTQYF. DNA of the CDR3: TGTGCCAGCAGTCCGGGGCAGACCCAGTACTTC.

This clonotype showed up just once. The chain employs TRBV7-6 and TRBJ2-7; maybe TRBD2 (5 bases). Between the trimmed V and J ends, which lost 4 bases and 2 bases, there was a span of 12 bases. This CDR3 spans 14 amino acids. Looked up from germline, CDR1 is SGHVS and CDR2 is FNYEAQ. The CDR3 protein is CASSSLDGTYEQYF. CDR3 nucleotides: TGTGCCAGCAGCTCGCTGGACGGGACCTACGAGCAGTACTTC.

This clonotype was detected many times. The chain has TRBV10-3 and TRBJ2-7, with 8 bases lining up with TRBD2. V lost 3 bases, J lost 4 bases, and 5 bases stayed unmatched. Looked up from germline, CDR1 is ENHRY and CDR2 is SYGVKD. The CDR3 spans 14 residues. This CDR3 reads CAISDSGGGYEQYF. CDR3 bases: TGTGCCATCAGTGACTCGGGAGGGGGGTACGAGCAGTACTTC.

As for this clonotype: Given a much more abundant clone one base away, this may be a read error. This chain links TRBV7-2 with TRBJ2-2; D is perhaps TRBD2 (5 bases). Germline CDR1 SGHTA, CDR2 FQGNSA. The CDR3 extends over 16 amino acids. With 5 bases removed from V and 6 bases from J, the gap between germline ends came to 19 bases. The CDR3 nucleotides read TGTGCCAGCAGCCCCAGAGCGACTAAAAACGCCGGGGAGCTGTTTTTT. Protein: CASSPRATKNAGELFF.

This clonotype was detected ten times or more. This chain connects TRBV28 to TRBJ1-5; unclear D gene. The germline V and J ends were trimmed by 4 bases and 11 bases, with 18 bases remaining between them. CDR1 and CDR2 (germline): MDHEN, SYDVKM. This CDR3 region has 14 residues. CDR3 in DNA: TGTGCCAGCAGTTCCCCCGGGCGGAGTTTGGCCCAGCATTTT. Translation gives CASSSPGRSLAQHF.

A few counts support this clonotype. The chain has TRBV10-3 and TRBJ2-2, with 7 bases fitting TRBD2. The J segment lost 5 bases and the V segment lost 7 bases, leaving 7 bases of the junction unmatched. Germline V gives CDR1 ENHRY, CDR2 SYGVKD. This CDR3 comprises 14 residues. The CDR3 sequence is CAITPSGRTGELFF. The CDR3 nucleotides are TGTGCCATCACCCCTAGCGGAAGAACCGGGGAGCTGTTTTTT.

This clonotype was observed a few times. V is TRBV24-1 and J is TRBJ2-1, with 11 bases that match TRBD2. This CDR3 has 15 residues. The V segment lost 6 bases and the J segment 9 bases; nucleotides outside the gene matches: 9. Germline CDR1 and CDR2: KGHDR and SFDVKD. As DNA, the CDR3 is TGTGCCACCAGTAAGGGCCTAGCGGGAGGTAGTGAGCAGTTCTTC. It specifies CATSKGLAGGSEQFF.

The sample holds many counts of this clonotype. This sequence joins TRBV20-1 and TRBJ1-2, with 8 bases lining up with TRBD1. The V segment lost 5 bases and the J segment 3 bases; nucleotides outside the gene matches: 11. Germline loops: CDR1 DFQATT, CDR2 SNEGSKA (reference sequence). This CDR3 contains 15 residues. The CDR3 sequence is CSAPITTGADYGYTF. The CDR3 DNA reads as TGCAGTGCTCCGATTACGACAGGGGCCGACTATGGCTACACCTTC.

This clonotype appeared many times. The chain has TRBV20-1 and TRBJ2-5; D is undetermined. CDR1 and CDR2 from the germline V gene are DFQATT and SNEGSKA (reference sequence). Trimming took 1 base from V and 4 from J, leaving 10 bases between them. This CDR3 region has 13 residues. The CDR3 is CSARVPVLETQYF. In DNA, the CDR3 is TGCAGTGCTAGAGTGCCGGTTCTAGAGACCCAGTACTTC.

This clonotype was observed at least ten times. V is TRBV2 and J is TRBJ2-5; D is possibly TRBD1 (6 bases). Per germline, CDR1 SNHLY and CDR2 FYNNEI. The CDR3 has 14 amino acids. Trimming pared 3 bases from V and 5 bases from J, leaving 13 bases between. This chain's CDR3 is CASSDDRTFETQYF. The CDR3 DNA sequence: TGTGCCAGCAGTGACGACAGGACCTTCGAGACCCAGTACTTC.

This clonotype appeared a few times. The chain is built from TRBV6-5 and TRBJ1-1, with 7 bases matching TRBD1. Germline CDR1 MNHEY, CDR2 SVGAGI. With 1 base clipped from V and 2 bases from J, the junction kept 4 bases outside the gene matches. The CDR3 is 15 amino acids. CDR3 loop: CASSYLGGRNTEAFF. CDR3 bases: TGTGCCAGCAGTTACTTAGGGGGCCGAAACACTGAAGCTTTCTTT.

The V and J genes are TRBV20-1 and TRBJ1-2; maybe TRBD1 (6 bases). V lost 1 base and J 0 bases, leaving 12 bases between the germline ends. The CDR3 covers 15 residues. Germline V gives CDR1 DFQATT, CDR2 SNEGSKA (reference sequence). As DNA, the CDR3 is TGCAGTGCTAGAGCCCAGGACAGATCTAACTATGGCTACACCTTC. Its protein product is CSARAQDRSNYGYTF.

This clonotype was detected only a few times. The V gene is TRBV6-1, the J gene TRBJ1-1; maybe TRBD1 (5 bases). Germline CDR1 reads MNHNS; CDR2 reads SASEGT. Trimming took off 7 bases at V and 6 bases at J, with 21 bases between the two ends. This CDR3 has 15 residues. The CDR3 region has the DNA TGTGCCAGCATCCCCACGTTGGGGGTAACCCCTGAAGCTTTCTTT. Translated, it gives CASIPTLGVTPEAFF.